One sample yielded the 30 T cell receptor beta chains listed below, sequenced in a study of blood T cell repertoires in COVID-19. Here immunoSEQ multiplex PCR was the method, and the copy in TCRdb shows in-frame clones only, minus some. This sample yields roughly 200,000 clones, of which 85% to 90% are seen a single time; under 2% belongs to the top ten. Source material: peripheral blood. Receptor source: a man younger than 30 with active or convalescent COVID-19.

The chain is built from TRBV10-3 and TRBJ1-2, with unresolved D. The CDR3 runs to 13 residues. The germline V and J ends were trimmed by 3 bases and 2 bases, with 7 bases remaining between them. The V gene's germline CDR1 is ENHRY and CDR2 SYGVKD. CDR3 DNA: TGTGCCATCAGTGACAGGAACAACTATGGCTACACCTTC. Protein sequence: CAISDRNNYGYTF.

The chain combines TRBV5-4 with TRBJ2-6, with a tentative D call TRBD2 (6 bases). V lost 6 bases and J 2 bases, leaving 15 bases between the germline ends. This CDR3 has 16 amino acids. Germline lookup yields CDR1 SGHNT and CDR2 YYREEE (reference sequence). The CDR3 region is CASNLEGSPGANVLTF. DNA for the CDR3: TGTGCCAGCAACCTGGAGGGGAGCCCTGGGGCCAACGTCCTGACTTTC.

V and J are TRBV5-1 and TRBJ2-1; 8 nucleotides line up with TRBD1. Trimming at V came to 5 bases and at J to 8 bases, leaving 12 bases not matched to a gene. CDR1 and CDR2 (germline): SGHRS, YFSETQ. The CDR3 totals 15 residues. CDR3 sequence: CASRIGTGVTDEQFF. DNA of the CDR3: TGCGCCAGCAGGATTGGGACAGGTGTAACCGATGAGCAGTTCTTC. Full variable domain (rest looked up from reference TRBV5-1 and TRBJ2-1): KAGVTQTPRYLIKTRGQQVTLSCSPISGHRSVSWYQQTPGQGLQFLFEYFSETQRNKGNFPGRFSGRQFSNSRSEMNVSTLELGDSALYLCASRIGTGVTDEQFFGPGTRLTVL.

This sequence joins TRBV4-1 and TRBJ2-1; 11 bases match TRBD2. The J segment lost 9 bases and the V segment lost 4 bases, leaving 14 bases of the junction unmatched. CDR3 size: 17 residues. CDR1 and CDR2 (germline): MGHRA, YSYEKL. The CDR3 region has the DNA TGCGCCAGCAGCCGAACTAGCGGGAGCAGGGGCCATACTGAGCAGTTCTTC. Amino acids: CASSRTSGSRGHTEQFF.

The chain links TRBV9 to TRBJ1-1; 7 bases line up with TRBD1. J lost 3 bases, V lost 4 bases, and 0 bases had no gene match. The CDR3 sequence is 12 residues long. Germline loops: CDR1 SGDLS, CDR2 YYNGEE. CDR3 residues: CASSQGDTEAFF. The DNA for the CDR3 is TGTGCCAGCAGCCAGGGGGACACTGAAGCTTTCTTT. The full variable domain, with the rest looked up from reference TRBV9 and TRBJ1-1, is DSGVTQTPKHLITATGQRVTLRCSPRSGDLSVYWYQQSLDQGLQFLIQYYNGEERAKGNILERFSAQQFPDLHSELNLSSLELGDSALYFCASSQGDTEAFFGQGTRLTVV.

This clone was counted a single time. The V gene is TRBV7-3, the J gene TRBJ2-2, with 14 positions matching TRBD2. The CDR3 is 18 residues long. Looked up from germline, CDR1 is SGHTA and CDR2 is FQGTGA. Losses at the gene ends were 5 bases for V and 6 bases for J; bases not matched to a gene: 11. The CDR3 is CASSGLTSGRAGAGELFF. CDR3 bases: TGTGCCAGCAGCGGTTTGACTAGCGGGAGGGCCGGTGCCGGGGAGCTGTTTTTT.

The genes are TRBV7-2 and TRBJ2-3; D may be TRBD1 (6 bases). Germline V gene data show CDR1 as SGHTA and CDR2 as FQGNSA. Trimming took off 3 bases at V and 6 bases at J, with 16 bases between the two ends. The CDR3 is 15 residues long. The CDR3 nucleotides read TGTGCCAGCAGCTTCGTTCCAGGGGCAGCGGATACGCAGTATTTT. Amino acid sequence: CASSFVPGAADTQYF.

The rearrangement links TRBV27 to TRBJ2-1; 8 bases match TRBD2. Germline V gene sequence: CDR1 MNHEY, CDR2 SMNVEV (reference sequence). V was clipped by 3 bases and J by 3 bases; unmatched bases: 7. There are 16 residues in the CDR3. CDR3 DNA sequence: TGTGCCAGCAGTTTTCTGTCTAGCGGGCGCTACAATGAGCAGTTCTTC. Protein: CASSFLSSGRYNEQFF.

V and J are TRBV28 and TRBJ1-1; 9 nucleotides agree with TRBD1. The CDR3 is made up of 14 amino acids. Germline CDR1 is MDHEN and CDR2 is SYDVKM. V shed 3 bases and J 4 bases; nucleotides not matched to a gene: 3. The CDR3 nucleotides read TGTGCCAGCAGTTTGGGACAGGGAAGCACTGAAGCTTTCTTT. Amino acids: CASSLGQGSTEAFF.

This clone was seen at least ten times. V and J are TRBV6-1 and TRBJ1-5; 8 bases are a match to TRBD1. Trimming took 2 bases from V and 2 from J; bases not matched to a gene: 2. CDR1 is MNHNS, CDR2 SASEGT, per germline. The CDR3 runs 15 residues. Written as DNA, the CDR3 is TGTGCCAGCAGTGAACTACAGGGGGGCAATCAGCCCCAGCATTTT. It encodes CASSELQGGNQPQHF.

DNA of the CDR3: TGTGCCAGCAGTTACACAAAGCGGCGCGGGAGGTCTTACAATGAGCAGTTCTTC. It translates to CASSYTKRRGRSYNEQFF. The chain joins TRBV6-2 or TRBV6-3 to TRBJ2-1; TRBD2 aligns across 8 bases. Trimming at V came to 2 bases and at J to 4 bases, leaving 13 bases not matched to a gene. The CDR3 length is 18 residues. Germline CDR1 MNHEY, CDR2 SVGEGT.

The chain is built from TRBV11-3 and TRBJ2-7; 9 bases line up with TRBD1. The trim removed 5 bases at V and 5 bases at J, leaving 13 bases unmatched. The CDR3 is 16 amino acids. Germline values: CDR1 SGHNT, CDR2 YENEEA. The CDR3: CASSAGRTGDYDEQYF. CDR3 DNA sequence: TGTGCCAGCAGCGCAGGACGGACAGGGGACTACGACGAGCAGTACTTC.

The chain combines TRBV18 with TRBJ1-3; D possibly corresponds to TRBD1 (5 bases). The CDR3 sequence is 14 residues long. Germline V gives CDR1 KGHSH, CDR2 LQKENI. The V end lost 3 bases, the J end lost 3 bases, and 9 bases lay between the germline ends. The CDR3 nucleotides read TGTGCCAGCTCACCGCAGGGTCATGGAAACACCATATATTTT. Protein product: CASSPQGHGNTIYF.

Ten or more counts support this clone. The V and J genes are TRBV10-3 and TRBJ2-5; D gene ambiguous. Germline assignment: CDR1 ENHRY and CDR2 SYGVKD. Trimming removed 10 bases from V and 5 bases from J, with 11 bases in between. CDR3 length: 11 residues. In DNA form, the CDR3 reads TGTGCCAAATCCTTAGTGGAGACCCAGTACTTC. It is translated as CAKSLVETQYF.

This chain links TRBV5-4 with TRBJ2-3; 7 bases agree with TRBD1. The CDR3 length is 15 residues. The germline gives CDR1 SGHNT, CDR2 YYREEE (reference sequence). Trimming cost V 4 bases and J 1 base; bases outside gene matches: 6. The CDR3 DNA is TGTGCCAGCAGCCCGAAGACAGGGCGCACAGATACGCAGTATTTT. Translated: CASSPKTGRTDTQYF.

J is TRBJ2-5 and V is TRBV5-4; no reliable D call. Trimming shortened V by 4 bases and J by 3 bases, and 7 bases separated the two germline ends. The germline V gene has CDR1 SGHNT and CDR2 YYREEE (reference sequence). The CDR3 has 12 residues. The CDR3 protein is CASSQNEETQYF. CDR3 bases: TGTGCCAGCAGCCAGAACGAAGAGACCCAGTACTTC.

This clone was seen only once. The CDR3 DNA follows: TGTGCCAGCTCCCAGGGACAGGGGGGGAATCAGCCCCAGCATTTT. Protein sequence: CASSQGQGGNQPQHF. This chain joins TRBV18 and TRBJ1-5, with 11 positions matching TRBD1. J gave up 4 bases and V 6 bases, and 5 bases lay outside the gene matches. Germline CDR1 and CDR2: KGHSH and LQKENI. The CDR3 is made up of 15 amino acids.

The J gene is TRBJ2-3, the V gene TRBV11-3; unclear D gene. From germline, CDR1 is SGHNT and CDR2 YENEEA. V lost 1 base to trimming and J lost 0 bases, with 11 bases between them. CDR3 size: 16 residues. The CDR3 loop reads CASSLGGLYSTDTQYF. CDR3 coding DNA: TGTGCCAGCAGCTTAGGTGGCCTGTACAGCACAGATACGCAGTATTTT.

The chain recombines TRBV4-2 with TRBJ1-6, with 7 bases matching TRBD1. The CDR3 consists of 18 residues. Trimming took 0 bases from V and 9 from J; bases not matched to a gene: 14. The germline V gene encodes CDR1 LGHNA and CDR2 YNFKEQ. The CDR3 nucleotides read TGTGCCAGCAGCCAAGACCCACCCCGACAGGGCGGAGGTTCACCCCTCCACTTT. This gives the protein CASSQDPPRQGGGSPLHF.

The gene calls are TRBV30 and TRBJ2-1; TRBD2 aligns across 8 bases. The junction had 8 bases not matched to a gene; V was cut back by 4 bases and J by 9 bases. CDR1 is GTSNPN, CDR2 SVGIG, per germline (reference sequence). The CDR3 sequence is 13 residues long. CDR3 sequence: CAWTGLGHGEQFF. The CDR3 DNA follows: TGTGCCTGGACGGGACTAGGGCATGGTGAGCAGTTCTTC. The full variable domain, in which reference TRBV30 and TRBJ2-1 provide the parts outside the CDR3, is SQTIHQWPATLVQPVGSPLSLECTVEGTSNPNLYWYRQAAGRGLQLLFYSVGIGQISSEVPQNLSASRPQDRQFILSSKKLLLSDSGFYLCAWTGLGHGEQFFGPGTRLTVL.

In its sample, this clone was seen once. This chain joins TRBV5-6 and TRBJ1-2; D gene uncertain. CDR1 SGHDT and CDR2 YYEEEE come from the germline V gene. Trimming removed 0 bases at V and 4 bases at J, with 10 bases between. This CDR3 is built from 14 residues. As DNA, the CDR3 is TGTGCCAGCAGCTTGGAGAGAGGGTTCTATGGCTACACCTTC. Amino acids: CASSLERGFYGYTF.

The chain is built from TRBV3-1 (or the pseudogene TRBV3-2) and TRBJ2-6; D gene uncertain. Trimming removed 4 bases from V and 0 bases from J, with 7 bases in between. The CDR3 is 15 residues long. Germline V gene lookup returns CDR1 LGHDT and CDR2 YNNKEL (reference sequence). In DNA form, the CDR3 reads TGTGCCAGCAGCCCTACCCTCTCTGGGGCCAACGTCCTGACTTTC. As protein: CASSPTLSGANVLTF.

The rearrangement links TRBV19 to TRBJ2-2, with 13 positions matching TRBD2. This CDR3 has 15 amino acids. With 6 bases clipped from V and 3 bases from J, the junction kept 1 base outside the gene matches. CDR1 and CDR2 from the germline V gene are LNHDA and SQIVND (reference sequence). CDR3 nucleotides: TGTGCCAGTAGGGGACTAGCGGGGTACACCGGGGAGCTGTTTTTT. Residues: CASRGLAGYTGELFF.

CDR3 sequence (DNA): TGCGCCAGCAGCCCTTCGACCGGGACTAGCGGGGGGGCAGAGCAGTTCTTC. Its translation: CASSPSTGTSGGAEQFF. This sequence joins TRBV4-1 and TRBJ2-1; the match to TRBD2 covers 16 bases. Germline-derived CDR1 and CDR2 are MGHRA and YSYEKL. V dropped 4 bases and J dropped 10; count of bases not matched to a gene: 10. CDR3 length: 17 amino acids.

This clone showed up just once. V is TRBV11-2 and J is TRBJ2-1, with 11 bases identical to TRBD2. Germline V CDR1 and CDR2: SGHAT, FQNNGV. Trimming cost V 1 base and J 6 bases; bases outside gene matches: 2. This CDR3 has 15 amino acids. The CDR3 protein is CASSLALAGVNEQFF. The CDR3 DNA reads TGTGCCAGCAGCTTAGCACTAGCGGGAGTCAATGAGCAGTTCTTC.

The rearrangement joins TRBV4-1 to TRBJ1-6; TRBD1 aligns across 8 bases. The CDR3 totals 17 residues. CDR1 and CDR2 (germline): MGHRA, YSYEKL. The V gene end was trimmed by 3 bases and the J gene end by 8 bases; junction bases not matched to a gene: 12. The CDR3 nucleotides read TGCGCCAGCAGCCAGACGCCCCCGGGACAGGATTATTCACCCCTCCACTTT. As protein: CASSQTPPGQDYSPLHF.

This clone was seen only once. The chain carries TRBV4-2 and TRBJ2-7; TRBD2 aligns across 7 bases. The V segment lost 4 bases and the J segment 3 bases; nucleotides outside the gene matches: 6. The CDR3 has 14 residues. CDR1 is LGHNA and CDR2 is YNFKEQ in the germline V gene. The CDR3 loop reads CASSLYRGVYEQYF. As DNA, the CDR3 is TGTGCCAGCAGCCTTTACCGGGGGGTCTACGAGCAGTACTTC.

The gene calls are TRBV29-1 and TRBJ2-5; 8 bases map to TRBD1. Germline lookup yields CDR1 SQVTM and CDR2 ANQGSEA. V gave up 6 bases and J gave up 0 bases; unmatched junction bases: 6. The CDR3 has 14 residues. For the CDR3, the DNA is TGCAGCGTCACCACAGGGGGGAACCAAGAGACCCAGTACTTC. This translates into CSVTTGGNQETQYF.

The chain joins TRBV7-6 to TRBJ1-1, with 8 bases matching TRBD1. J was trimmed by 6 bases and V by 2 bases; bases with no gene match: 5. Germline CDR1 and CDR2: SGHVS and FNYEAQ. This CDR3 has 14 residues. The CDR3 protein is CASSLQTGGSEAFF. In DNA, the CDR3 is TGTGCCAGCAGCTTACAAACAGGGGGATCTGAAGCTTTCTTT.

This chain connects TRBV18 to TRBJ1-1, with a weak D call TRBD1 (6 bases). The CDR3 length is 13 residues. From germline, CDR1 is KGHSH and CDR2 LQKENI. The V and J ends lost 6 bases and 1 base respectively, with 9 bases between them. This chain's CDR3 is CASSEGGNTEAFF. The CDR3, as DNA: TGTGCCAGCTCTGAAGGGGGGAACACTGAAGCTTTCTTT. Together with reference TRBV18 and TRBJ1-1, the CDR3 gives the full variable domain: NAGVMQNPRHLVRRRGQEARLRCSPMKGHSHVYWYRQLPEEGLKFMVYLQKENIIDESGMPKERFSAEFPKEGPSILRIQQVVRGDSAAYFCASSEGGNTEAFFGQGTRLTVV.